Following are 10 T cell receptor beta chains from one sample sequenced in a study of identical twins. TCRdb reprocessed the 5' RACE reads with MiXCR, giving one entry per CDR3 protein. This sample has around 510,000 distinct CDR3 sequences, with approximately 15% found just once. The same sample was also used in a study of yellow fever vaccine responses in identical twins.

The specimen sequenced was CD4+ T cells sorted from blood. The receptors were sampled from a woman between 18 and 29 years old in good health.

This clonotype has a handful of counts. The chain uses TRBV20-1 and TRBJ2-7; D unclear. Per germline, CDR1 DFQATT and CDR2 SNEGSKA (reference sequence). The CDR3 extends over 13 amino acids. V was clipped by 3 bases and J by 0 bases, with 9 bases between them. DNA of the CDR3: TGCAGTGCTAGCGGAAGTTACTCCTACGAGCAGTACTTC. Protein sequence: CSASGSYSYEQYF.

This clonotype was counted a few times. The chain employs TRBV18 and TRBJ1-2; D unclear. This CDR3 has 17 amino acids. V was pared by 0 bases and J by 1 base, with 15 bases between. Germline assignment: CDR1 KGHSH and CDR2 LQKENI. In nucleotides, the CDR3 is TGTGCCAGCTCACCACCCAAAGGATCCATAATTAACTATGGCTACACCTTC. Translation gives CASSPPKGSIINYGYTF.

This clonotype was observed many times. The chain employs TRBV12-3 or TRBV12-4 and TRBJ2-5, with no clear D. V was pared by 3 bases and J by 5 bases, with 10 bases between. The CDR3 contains 13 residues. The CDR3 coding sequence is TGTGCCAGCAGTTTGAGAGGTGGGGAGACCCAGTACTTC. This sequence encodes CASSLRGGETQYF.

Here the CDR3 reads CASSLTQGGTGELFF. The CDR3 DNA sequence: TGTGCCAGCAGTTTAACACAGGGAGGAACCGGGGAGCTGTTTTTT. The rearrangement uses TRBV12-3 or TRBV12-4 and TRBJ2-2, with D perhaps assigned TRBD1 or TRBD2 (6 bases each). The CDR3 has 15 residues. Trimming shortened V by 2 bases and J by 5 bases, and 12 bases separated the two germline ends.

This clonotype was seen a few times. The chain uses TRBV12-3 or TRBV12-4 and TRBJ1-6; maybe TRBD1 (5 bases). V was trimmed by 6 bases and J by 4 bases, leaving 13 bases between them. This CDR3 has 15 amino acids. CDR3 in amino acids: CASRRGRSYNSPLHF. CDR3 DNA sequence: TGTGCCAGCAGGCGGGGACGCTCATATAATTCACCCCTCCACTTT.

This clonotype was seen more than once but under ten times. The chain carries TRBV3-1 and TRBJ2-3; TRBD2 agrees at 14 bases. Germline trimming cut 4 bases from V and 10 bases from J; bases unmatched to any gene: 10. Germline CDR1 is LGHDT and CDR2 is YNNKEL (reference sequence). CDR3 length: 16 amino acids. CDR3: CASSPRLAGGPVAQYF. CDR3 coding DNA: TGTGCCAGCAGCCCCCGACTAGCGGGGGGGCCGGTGGCGCAGTATTTT.

This clonotype was counted a few times. V and J are TRBV24-1 and TRBJ2-1; D unresolved. V was trimmed by 3 bases and J by 10 bases, leaving 6 bases between them. The germline CDR1 and CDR2 sequences are KGHDR and SFDVKD. CDR3 size: 11 residues. The CDR3 nucleotides read TGTGCCACCAGTGATCCGCGGGAGCAGTTCTTC. Encoded protein: CATSDPREQFF.

The chain recombines TRBV7-3 with TRBJ1-1; TRBD1 matches at 9 bases. The CDR3 consists of 16 residues. The junction had 8 bases not matched to a gene; V was cut back by 3 bases and J by 3 bases. Germline V lookup: CDR1 SGHTA, CDR2 FQGTGA. The CDR3 reads CASSLGQGSWDTEAFF. DNA for the CDR3: TGTGCCAGCAGCTTGGGACAGGGATCCTGGGACACTGAAGCTTTCTTT.

The CDR3 nucleotides are TGCGCCAGCAGCCGTCCATTAGCGGGGCGCACAGATACGCAGTATTTT. Its translation: CASSRPLAGRTDTQYF. The J gene is TRBJ2-3, the V gene TRBV5-1; 8 bases are a match to TRBD2. Germline trimming cut 4 bases from V and 1 base from J; bases unmatched to any gene: 8. Germline-derived CDR1 and CDR2 are SGHRS and YFSETQ. The CDR3 contains 16 residues.

This clonotype has only a few counts. The V and J genes are TRBV2 and TRBJ2-7; 13 bases map to TRBD2. CDR1 and CDR2 (germline): SNHLY, FYNNEI. The J segment lost 2 bases and the V segment lost 6 bases, leaving 7 bases of the junction unmatched. The CDR3 consists of 16 residues. The CDR3 sequence is CASRKFGLAGAYEQYF. The CDR3 DNA follows: TGTGCCAGCAGAAAATTCGGACTAGCGGGGGCCTACGAGCAGTACTTC.